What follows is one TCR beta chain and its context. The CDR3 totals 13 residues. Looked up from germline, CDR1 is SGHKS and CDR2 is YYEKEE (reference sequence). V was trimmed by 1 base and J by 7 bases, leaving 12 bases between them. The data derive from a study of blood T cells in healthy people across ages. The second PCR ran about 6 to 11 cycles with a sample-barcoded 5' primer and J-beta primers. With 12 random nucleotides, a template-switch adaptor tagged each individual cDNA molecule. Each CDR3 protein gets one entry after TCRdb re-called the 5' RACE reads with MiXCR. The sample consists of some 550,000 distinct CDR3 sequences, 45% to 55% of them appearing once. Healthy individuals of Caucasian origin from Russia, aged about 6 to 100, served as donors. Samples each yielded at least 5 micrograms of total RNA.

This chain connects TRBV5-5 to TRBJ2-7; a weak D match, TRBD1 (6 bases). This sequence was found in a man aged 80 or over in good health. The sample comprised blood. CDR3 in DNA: TGTGCCAGCAGCTTGACAGGGTGGAATGAGCAGTACTTC. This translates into CASSLTGWNEQYF. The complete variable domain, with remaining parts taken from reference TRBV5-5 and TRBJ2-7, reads DAGVTQSPTHLIKTRGQQVTLRCSPISGHKSVSWYQQVLGQGPQFIFQYYEKEERGRGNFPDRFSARQFPNYSSELNVNALLLGDSALYLCASSLTGWNEQYFGPGTRLTVT.